This T cell receptor beta chain originates from a study of blood T cells in healthy people across ages. Study outcomes and limitations: Both higher diversity and more naive CD4+ cells marked long-lived donors when set against aged donors.

Through a sample-barcoded 5' primer and a J-beta primer mix, a second PCR was run for roughly 6 to 11 cycles. CDR3-containing paired-end reads numbering at least 2.5 million came from each sample. TCRdb fed the 5' RACE reads into MiXCR, producing one record per CDR3 protein. The sample lists 1.5 million to 2 million distinct CDR3 sequences; about 50% were seen once. Points on this clonotype: Its antigen is unknown.

Isolated PBMCs totaled at least 7 million in each sample. This receptor was obtained from a woman between 40 and 55 years old in good health. The sequencing input was blood.

The CDR3 DNA is TGTGCCAGCAGTCCCCGGGGGGGCTCAGATACGCAGTATTTT. Translation gives CASSPRGGSDTQYF. The genes are TRBV28 and TRBJ2-3; 8 bases line up with TRBD2. The J segment lost 4 bases and the V segment lost 5 bases, leaving 5 bases of the junction unmatched. CDR3 size: 14 residues. The V gene's germline CDR1 is MDHEN and CDR2 SYDVKM.